The 5 T cell receptor beta chains listed next were all sequenced from one sample in a study of T cells after yellow fever vaccination. TCRdb independently ran MiXCR on the 5' RACE reads; one entry per CDR3 protein. The repertoire consists of 200,000 to 300,000 distinct CDR3 sequences, with roughly 6.2% occurring once and the leading ten covering 1.1%. The sample here was CD4+ T cells sorted from PBMCs, taken on the day of the yellow fever booster vaccination. Receptor source: a man aged 25 to 40 who received the YFV17D yellow fever vaccine.

V and J are TRBV5-1 and TRBJ2-1; TRBD2 agrees at 10 bases. Germline V gene lookup returns CDR1 SGHRS and CDR2 YFSETQ. This CDR3 has 16 residues. The ends lost 1 base at V and 6 bases at J; junction bases unmatched: 7. The CDR3 nucleotides are TGCGCCAGCAGCTTGCTCCTAGCGGGAGAAAGCAATGAGCAGTTCTTC. Its translation is CASSLLLAGESNEQFF.

This clonotype was counted ten times or more. V gene TRBV5-1 combines with J gene TRBJ2-1; 10 bases are shared with TRBD1. There are 16 residues in the CDR3. V lost 0 bases to trimming and J lost 7 bases; unmatched junction nucleotides: 7. Germline assignment: CDR1 SGHRS and CDR2 YFSETQ. The CDR3 loop is CASSLVPGQGRNEQFF. In DNA form, the CDR3 reads TGCGCCAGCAGCTTGGTTCCGGGACAGGGGAGGAATGAGCAGTTCTTC.

The chain has TRBV30 and TRBJ2-1; 7 bases are shared with TRBD2. J was trimmed by 10 bases and V by 0 bases; bases with no gene match: 12. Germline assignment: CDR1 GTSNPN and CDR2 SVGIG (reference sequence). This CDR3 has 15 residues. The DNA for the CDR3 is TGTGCCTGGAGTGTCGTAGCGGGCCCTCCGAGGGAGCAGTTCTTC. Protein sequence: CAWSVVAGPPREQFF.

Many counts were recorded for this clonotype. V usage is TRBV12-3 or TRBV12-4 and J usage is TRBJ1-5, with D maybe TRBD1 (5 bases). The V end was cut by 4 bases, the J end by 4 bases, with 8 bases between. The CDR3 extends over 13 amino acids. This chain's CDR3 is CASSYDRNQPQHF. The CDR3 nucleotides are TGTGCCAGCAGTTATGACAGAAATCAGCCCCAGCATTTT.

This clonotype was counted ten times or more. The rearrangement joins TRBV12-3 or TRBV12-4 to TRBJ2-5; 9 bases fit TRBD1. CDR3 size: 15 residues. Unmatched junction bases numbered 8, after V lost 5 bases and J lost 4 bases. The CDR3 bases are TGTGCCAGCAGTCGGGGACAGGGCGCAGGAGAGACCCAGTACTTC. Amino acids: CASSRGQGAGETQYF.